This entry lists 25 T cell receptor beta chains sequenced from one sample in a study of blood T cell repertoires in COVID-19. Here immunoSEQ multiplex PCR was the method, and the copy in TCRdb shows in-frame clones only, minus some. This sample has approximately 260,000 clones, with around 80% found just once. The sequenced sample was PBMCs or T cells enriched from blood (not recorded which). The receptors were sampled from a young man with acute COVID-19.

CDR3 DNA sequence: TGTGCCAGCAGTTCGGGACAGGGCTCTAACTATGGCTACACCTTC. Translated, it gives CASSSGQGSNYGYTF. The rearrangement links TRBV6-5 to TRBJ1-2, with 9 bases that match TRBD1. Germline CDR1 and CDR2: MNHEY and SVGAGI. The length of the CDR3 is 15 residues. Trimming removed 4 bases from V and 0 bases from J; junction bases left unmatched: 3.

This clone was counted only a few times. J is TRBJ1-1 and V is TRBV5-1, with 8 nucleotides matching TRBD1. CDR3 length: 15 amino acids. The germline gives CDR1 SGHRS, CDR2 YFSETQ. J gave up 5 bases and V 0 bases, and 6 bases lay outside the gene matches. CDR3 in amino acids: CASSLAGQGWTEAFF. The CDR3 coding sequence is TGCGCCAGCAGCTTGGCAGGACAGGGTTGGACTGAAGCTTTCTTT.

The CDR3 DNA is TGTGCCAGCAGAGTGACACCCACGGGGAATTCACCCCTCCACTTT. It encodes CASRVTPTGNSPLHF. The gene calls are TRBV28 and TRBJ1-6; no clear D gene. Germline lookup yields CDR1 MDHEN and CDR2 SYDVKM. The CDR3 is 15 residues long. The V gene lost 6 bases and the J gene lost 7 bases, with 16 bases spanning the gap.

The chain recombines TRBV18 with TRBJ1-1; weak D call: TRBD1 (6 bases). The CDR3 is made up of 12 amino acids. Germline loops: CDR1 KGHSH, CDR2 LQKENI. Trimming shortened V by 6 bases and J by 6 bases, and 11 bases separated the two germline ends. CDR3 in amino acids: CASSSRQAEAFF. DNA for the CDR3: TGTGCCAGCTCGAGTCGACAGGCTGAAGCTTTCTTT.

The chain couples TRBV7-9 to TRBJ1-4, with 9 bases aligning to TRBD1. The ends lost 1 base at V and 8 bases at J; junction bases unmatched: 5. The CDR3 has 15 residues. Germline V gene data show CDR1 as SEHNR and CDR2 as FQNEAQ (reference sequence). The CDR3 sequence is CASSLDGTGREKLFF. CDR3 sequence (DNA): TGTGCCAGCAGCTTAGATGGGACAGGGAGAGAAAAACTGTTTTTT.

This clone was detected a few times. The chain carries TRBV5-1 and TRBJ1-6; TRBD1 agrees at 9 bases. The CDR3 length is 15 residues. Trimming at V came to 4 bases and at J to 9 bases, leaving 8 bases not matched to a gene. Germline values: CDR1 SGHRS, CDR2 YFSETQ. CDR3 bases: TGCGCCAGCAGCATAAGACAGGGGGAAAGTTCACCCCTCCACTTT. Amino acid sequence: CASSIRQGESSPLHF.

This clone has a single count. CDR3 sequence (DNA): TGCAGCGTTGCAGTGGGAGACAATGAGCAGTTCTTC. It encodes CSVAVGDNEQFF. The J gene is TRBJ2-1, the V gene TRBV29-1; weak D call: TRBD2 (5 bases). With 4 bases removed from V and 5 bases from J, the gap between germline ends came to 9 bases. Germline V gene sequence: CDR1 SQVTM, CDR2 ANQGSEA. This CDR3 spans 12 amino acids.

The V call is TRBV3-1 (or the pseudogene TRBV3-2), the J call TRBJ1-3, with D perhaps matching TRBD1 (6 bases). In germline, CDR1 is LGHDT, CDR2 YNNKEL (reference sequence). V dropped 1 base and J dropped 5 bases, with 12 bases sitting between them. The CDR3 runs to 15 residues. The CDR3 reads CASSQGPGVRNTIYF. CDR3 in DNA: TGTGCCAGCAGCCAAGGGCCAGGGGTGAGAAACACCATATATTTT.

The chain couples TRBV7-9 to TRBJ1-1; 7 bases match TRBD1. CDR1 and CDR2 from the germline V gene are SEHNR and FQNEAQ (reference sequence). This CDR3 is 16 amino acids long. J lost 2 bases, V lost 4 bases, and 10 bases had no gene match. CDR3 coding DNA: TGTGCCAGCAGCTATACGCCCGGGACAGCAAACACTGAAGCTTTCTTT. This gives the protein CASSYTPGTANTEAFF.

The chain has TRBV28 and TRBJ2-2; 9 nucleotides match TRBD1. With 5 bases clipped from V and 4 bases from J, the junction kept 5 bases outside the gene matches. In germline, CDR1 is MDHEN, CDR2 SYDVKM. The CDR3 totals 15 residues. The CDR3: CASSLRTGVTGELFF. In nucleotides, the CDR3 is TGTGCCAGCAGTCTTCGGACAGGGGTCACCGGGGAGCTGTTTTTT.

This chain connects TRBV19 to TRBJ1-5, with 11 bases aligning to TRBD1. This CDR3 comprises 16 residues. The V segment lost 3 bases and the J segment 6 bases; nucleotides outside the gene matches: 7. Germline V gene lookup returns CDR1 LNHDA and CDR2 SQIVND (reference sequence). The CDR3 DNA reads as TGTGCCAGTAGTATCGCCGGGACAGGGGGGAGTCAGCCCCAGCATTTT. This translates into CASSIAGTGGSQPQHF.

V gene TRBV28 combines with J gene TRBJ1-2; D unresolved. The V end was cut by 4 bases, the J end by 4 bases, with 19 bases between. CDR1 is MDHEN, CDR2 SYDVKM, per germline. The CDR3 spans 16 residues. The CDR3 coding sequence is TGTGCCAGCAGTTCCCCGGCCGGGAGCGGTACCTATGGCTACACCTTC. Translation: CASSSPAGSGTYGYTF.

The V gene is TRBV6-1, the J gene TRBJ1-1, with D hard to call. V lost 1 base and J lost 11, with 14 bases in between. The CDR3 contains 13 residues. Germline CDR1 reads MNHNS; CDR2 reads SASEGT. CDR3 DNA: TGTGCCAGCAGTGAAGAGGGAGAGAGAATGGCTTTCTTT. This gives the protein CASSEEGERMAFF.

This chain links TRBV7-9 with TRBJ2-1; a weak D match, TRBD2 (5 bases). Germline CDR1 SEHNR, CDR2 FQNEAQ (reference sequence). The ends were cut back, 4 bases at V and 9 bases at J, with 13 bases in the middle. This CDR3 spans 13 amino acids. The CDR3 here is CASSSGGGSEQFF. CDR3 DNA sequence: TGTGCCAGCAGCTCCGGAGGAGGAAGTGAGCAGTTCTTC.

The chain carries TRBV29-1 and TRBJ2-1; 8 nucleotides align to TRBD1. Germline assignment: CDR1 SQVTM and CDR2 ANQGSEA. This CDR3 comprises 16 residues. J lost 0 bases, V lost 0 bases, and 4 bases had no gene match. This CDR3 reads CSVEEGQVSSYNEQFF. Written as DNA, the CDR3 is TGCAGCGTTGAAGAGGGACAGGTTAGCTCCTACAATGAGCAGTTCTTC.

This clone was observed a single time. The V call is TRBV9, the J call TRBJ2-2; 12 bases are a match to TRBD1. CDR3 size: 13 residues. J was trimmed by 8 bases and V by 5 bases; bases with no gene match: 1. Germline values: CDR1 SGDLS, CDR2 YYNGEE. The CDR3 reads CASRGQGAGELFF. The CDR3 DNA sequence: TGTGCCAGCAGGGGACAGGGGGCTGGGGAGCTGTTTTTT.

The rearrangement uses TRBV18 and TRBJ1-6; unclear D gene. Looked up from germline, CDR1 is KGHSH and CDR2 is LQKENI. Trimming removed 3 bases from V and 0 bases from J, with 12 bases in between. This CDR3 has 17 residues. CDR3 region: CASSPRGDSSYNSPLHF. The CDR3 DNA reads TGTGCCAGCTCACCTCGAGGTGATAGCTCCTATAATTCACCCCTCCACTTT.

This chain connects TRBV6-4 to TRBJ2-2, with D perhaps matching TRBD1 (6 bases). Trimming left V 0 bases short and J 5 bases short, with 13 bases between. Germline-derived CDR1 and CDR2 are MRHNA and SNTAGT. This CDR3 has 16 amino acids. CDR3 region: CASSDSLGALTGELFF. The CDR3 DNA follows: TGTGCCAGCAGTGACTCGCTGGGGGCGCTAACCGGGGAGCTGTTTTTT.

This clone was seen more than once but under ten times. The CDR3 is CSATDRQSTEAFF. In DNA form, the CDR3 reads TGCAGCGCTACGGACAGGCAGTCGACTGAAGCTTTCTTT. V gene TRBV29-1 combines with J gene TRBJ1-1; 7 bases are a match to TRBD1. V lost 7 bases and J lost 5; bases outside the gene matches: 10. Germline CDR1 is SQVTM and CDR2 is ANQGSEA. The CDR3 runs 13 residues.

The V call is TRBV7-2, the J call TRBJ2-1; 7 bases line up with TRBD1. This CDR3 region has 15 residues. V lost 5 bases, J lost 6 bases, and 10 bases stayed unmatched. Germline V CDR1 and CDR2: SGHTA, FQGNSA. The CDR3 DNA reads TGTGCCAGCAGCCCACGGACAGGAGCCTCCAATGAGCAGTTCTTC. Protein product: CASSPRTGASNEQFF.

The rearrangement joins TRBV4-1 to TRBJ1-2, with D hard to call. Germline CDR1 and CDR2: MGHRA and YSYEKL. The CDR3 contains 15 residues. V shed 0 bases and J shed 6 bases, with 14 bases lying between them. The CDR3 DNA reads TGCGCCAGCAGCCAAGATGAGGTTAACGGTGATGGCTACACCTTC. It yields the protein CASSQDEVNGDGYTF.

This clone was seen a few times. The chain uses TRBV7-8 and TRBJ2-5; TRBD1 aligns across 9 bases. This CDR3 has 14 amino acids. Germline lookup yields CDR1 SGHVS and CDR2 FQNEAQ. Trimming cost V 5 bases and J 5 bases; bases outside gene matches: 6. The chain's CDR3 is CASSQRTGEETQYF. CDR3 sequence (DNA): TGTGCCAGCAGCCAACGGACAGGGGAGGAGACCCAGTACTTC.

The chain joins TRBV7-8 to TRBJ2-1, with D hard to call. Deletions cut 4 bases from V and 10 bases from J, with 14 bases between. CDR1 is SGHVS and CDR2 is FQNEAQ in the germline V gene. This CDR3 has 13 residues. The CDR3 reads CASSSSSVWEQFF. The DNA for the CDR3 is TGTGCCAGCAGCTCGAGTTCGGTTTGGGAGCAGTTCTTC.

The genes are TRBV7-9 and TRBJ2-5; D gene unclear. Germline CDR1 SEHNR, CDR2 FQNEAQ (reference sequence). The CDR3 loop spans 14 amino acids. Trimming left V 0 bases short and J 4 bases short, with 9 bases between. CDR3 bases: TGTGCCAGCAGCTTAGCTCCCCCCGGAGAGACCCAGTACTTC. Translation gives CASSLAPPGETQYF.

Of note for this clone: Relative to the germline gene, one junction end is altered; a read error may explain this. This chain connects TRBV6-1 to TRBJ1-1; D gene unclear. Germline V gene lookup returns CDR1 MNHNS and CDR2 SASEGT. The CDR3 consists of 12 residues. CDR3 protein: CASSEVSTTTNF. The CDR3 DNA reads TGTGCCAGCAGTGAAGTCTCGACTACGACCAACTTT.